This TCR beta chain came from a study of human T cells and chemical hapten exposure. The time point is: patch test 1, 2 weeks after DPC sensitization. Treatment in this sample: therapeutic diphenylcyclopropenone sensitization with weekly scalp DPC. TCRdb called the RACE reads again in MiXCR, with one record for every CDR3 protein. This table has roughly 360,000 distinct CDR3 sequences, nearly 5% appearing once. The CDR3 runs to 13 residues. Trimming cost V 0 bases and J 6 bases, with 8 bases left between them. Germline V gene lookup returns CDR1 KGHSH and CDR2 LQKENI. This clonotype was counted many times.

The source is a woman between 45 and 65 years old with alopecia areata. Some clones in this sample may be carry-over from other donors' samples. Specimen: whole blood, collected in connection with sensitization to the hapten diphenylcyclopropenone (DPC). The chain carries TRBV18 and TRBJ1-1; D is unclear. The CDR3 region has the DNA TGTGCCAGCTCACCACCGGATGGTCCTGAAGCTTTCTTT. It specifies CASSPPDGPEAFF.